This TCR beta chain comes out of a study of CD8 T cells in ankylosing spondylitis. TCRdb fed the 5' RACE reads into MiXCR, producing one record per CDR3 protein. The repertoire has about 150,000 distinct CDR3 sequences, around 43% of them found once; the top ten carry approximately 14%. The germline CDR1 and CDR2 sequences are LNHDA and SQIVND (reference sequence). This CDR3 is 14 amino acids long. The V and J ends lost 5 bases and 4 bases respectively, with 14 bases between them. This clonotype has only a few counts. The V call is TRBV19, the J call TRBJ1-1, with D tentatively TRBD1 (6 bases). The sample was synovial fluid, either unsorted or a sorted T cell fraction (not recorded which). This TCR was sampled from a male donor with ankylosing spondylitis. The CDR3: CASSLSTGFTEAFF. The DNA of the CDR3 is TGTGCCAGTAGTCTCTCGACAGGATTCACTGAAGCTTTCTTT.